This TCR beta chain was sequenced for a study of T cell responses to AZD1222 COVID-19 vaccine. General study results and limits: The donor cohort was predominantly white British with a female majority, and clonal diversity may have been underestimated.

Assay used: immunoSEQ multiplex PCR; TCRdb lists only in-frame clones, some missing. The sample contains around 160,000 clones, about 90% of which appear only once. About this clone itself: No antigen is known for it.

The CDR3 length is 15 residues. Per the germline V gene, CDR1 is LGHDT and CDR2 is YNNKEL (reference sequence). Trimming pared 5 bases from V and 5 bases from J, leaving 15 bases between. V is TRBV3-1 (or the pseudogene TRBV3-2) and J is TRBJ2-2; TRBD2 might be the D (5 bases). The sequence was obtained from an adult in good health. The sample in question was peripheral blood, obtained on day 0 of AZD1222 vaccination. In DNA form, the CDR3 reads TGTGCCAGCAGCGCCCGGGATAGTTGGACCGGGGAGCTGTTTTTT. Amino acid sequence: CASSARDSWTGELFF.